The T cell receptor (beta chain) under discussion was sequenced for a study of identifying expanded T cells in peripheral blood (dated 2019 in TCRdb). About the study as a whole: Technical replicates were generated by sequencing separate aliquots of the same genomic DNA pool, and four replicates were compared pairwise. The research as a whole found: Across all healthy donors, variance in clone template counts between roughly 2-week samples was found to increase significantly with total template count. The authors expected that biological variance in healthy repertoires might rise further over much longer intervals, such as months to years. The beta-binomial model significantly reduced the number of clones called differentially abundant and the false-positive rate across all healthy-donor time intervals. Approximately 1.2 differentially abundant clones were flagged by the binomial model between technical replicates, whereas about 15 and 19 were flagged over approximately two weeks and four weeks, respectively.

During the collection period, no immune events, such as infections, were documented for the healthy donors. To calibrate time-dependent variance in a beta-binomial model of T-cell clone differential abundance, blood repertoires from healthy donors were used as a training cohort. There were roughly 10 healthy donors in the training cohort, of whom 3 were female and 7 were male. On average the donors were around 44 years old, and their ages spanned roughly 29 to 70 years. Whole blood from each healthy donor was obtained from a commercial supplier and was collected at three time points roughly 13 days apart. Genomic DNA was extracted from unsorted whole blood for immunosequencing. This clone was detected only once. Its antigen is unknown. One base away there is no much larger clone; base qualities are not given. TCRbeta CDR3 regions were profiled by bias-controlled multiplex PCR amplification of genomic DNA with the immunoSEQ Assay. From the authors' description of their analysis: The absolute abundance of each unique TCRbeta CDR3 region was quantified after sequences were collapsed and filtered. Two models were used to test differential abundance: a binomial model (Fisher-equivalent) and a beta-binomial model that adds time-dependent variance fitted from healthy donors. Any clone with fewer than 5 combined templates was excluded, and a clone was called differentially abundant if its Benjamini-Hochberg FDR was below 0.01. Beta-binomial variance was modeled as a function of total template count across the two samples using the form v = (b*log(k)+a)^2. TCRdb re-hosts the immuneACCESS table, in-frame sequences only. Its copies lack some clones; in the studies checked, an unresolved V gene accounts for under half of them, and the cause for the rest is not known. V, J and clone size are those of that table, while D and trimming were read from the DNA. The sample includes about 110,000 clones, with 88% observed a single time. The top ten clones comprise 8.4% of the sample.

CDR3 length: 12 amino acids, cysteine to phenylalanine. The entry retains the CDR3 DNA only, 36 bases that are in frame from base 1. Looking up the germline V gene (reference sequence) yields CDR1 LNHNV and CDR2 YYDKDF. V loses 5 bases of germline sequence and J loses 6 bases, and the interval between the two ends is 11 bases. The specimen was blood. The V and J segments used are TRBV15 and TRBJ2-7, and perhaps TRBD1 as D gene, on 6 matching bases. The TCR comes from a person between 18 and 70 years old in good health. The CDR3 in this case is CATSRTGIEQYF. The sequenced DNA is TGTGCCACCAGCCGCACAGGGATCGAGCAGTACTTC.